The rows below give T cell receptor beta chains drawn from one sample of a study of T-cell reconstitution after alpha-beta-depleted transplantation in children. TCRdb reprocessed the PCR reads via MiXCR and lists one record per CDR3 protein. The sample carries fewer than 700,000 distinct CDR3 sequences, 10% to 15% recorded once. Sequences were derived from PBMCs, mostly from graft donor cells, sampled 360 days after TCRalphabeta/CD19-depleted stem cell transplant. These receptors were taken from a male patient under 18 who had a stem cell transplant for acute myeloid leukemia, so the T cells may come from the graft donor. Each CDR3 is given with its conserved first and last residue. The D gene is left open where the match is weak. The size field is filled for only some rows; it gives once, few, many or a size class.

v_gene	d_gene	abundance	j_gene	CDR3aa	CDR3nt
TRBV28	TRBD2	-	TRBJ2-5	CASSFGGYQETQYF	TGTGCCAGCAGTTTCGGGGGGTACCAAGAGACCCAGTACTTC
TRBV10-3	-	-	TRBJ2-6	CAIGASGANVLTF	TGTGCCATTGGAGCTTCGGGGGCCAACGTCCTGACTTTC
TRBV7-9	TRBD2	-	TRBJ2-7	CASSHRLAGGYEQYF	TGTGCCAGCAGCCACAGACTAGCGGGAGGCTACGAGCAGTACTTC
TRBV7-6	-	-	TRBJ2-7	CASSLVRGAGYEQYF	TGTGCCAGCAGCTTAGTTCGGGGGGCAGGATACGAGCAGTACTTC
TRBV30	-	-	TRBJ2-2	CAWSGGHSTGELFF	TGTGCCTGGAGTGGAGGACACTCGACCGGGGAGCTGTTTTTT
TRBV4-2	-	few	TRBJ1-1	CASTSGREAFF	TGTGCCAGCACCTCCGGCCGGGAAGCTTTCTTT
TRBV12-3/TRBV12-4	TRBD2	-	TRBJ2-5	CASTLDSGGSQYF	TGTGCCAGCACCCTGGACTCGGGGGGGAGCCAGTACTTC
TRBV7-6	-	-	TRBJ2-1	CASSPDPGDEQFF	TGTGCCAGCAGCCCCGACCCGGGGGATGAGCAGTTCTTC
TRBV7-6	TRBD2	many	TRBJ2-1	CASSPSTSGAFYNEQFF	TGTGCCAGCAGCCCCTCGACTAGCGGGGCCTTTTACAATGAGCAGTTCTTC
TRBV12-3/TRBV12-4	-	-	TRBJ2-7	CASKLAEVPYEQYF	TGTGCCAGCAAGCTGGCGGAGGTCCCCTACGAGCAGTACTTC
TRBV4-2	TRBD2	few	TRBJ2-1	CASSHPGLAGPVNEQFF	TGTGCCAGCAGCCACCCGGGACTAGCGGGACCGGTCAATGAGCAGTTCTTC
TRBV5-1	-	few	TRBJ2-2	CASSLFQVENTGELFF	TGCGCCAGCAGCTTGTTTCAGGTTGAGAACACCGGGGAGCTGTTTTTT
TRBV29-1	-	few	TRBJ2-1	CSPGGGADGNEQFF	TGCAGCCCCGGTGGGGGGGCGGATGGCAATGAGCAGTTCTTC
TRBV4-3	TRBD2	-	TRBJ2-7	CASSRGLAGERGYEQYF	TGCGCCAGCAGCCGGGGACTAGCGGGAGAGAGAGGCTACGAGCAGTACTTC
TRBV7-7	-	-	TRBJ1-5	CASSLVVVLQHF	TGTGCTAGCAGCTTAGTTGTGGTCCTCCAGCATTTT
TRBV12-3/TRBV12-4	-	-	TRBJ2-2	CASRRGDPNTGELFF	TGTGCCAGCAGAAGGGGGGACCCAAACACCGGGGAGCTGTTTTTT
TRBV12-3/TRBV12-4	TRBD1	-	TRBJ2-7	CASSLTQGIAYEQYF	TGTGCCAGCAGTCTCACACAGGGGATAGCGTACGAGCAGTACTTC
TRBV15	-	-	TRBJ1-2	CATSRDLGGYTF	TGTGCCACCAGCAGAGATTTGGGTGGCTACACCTTC
TRBV15	-	-	TRBJ2-7	CATSRETGLTYEQYF	TGTGCCACCAGCAGAGAGACCGGGCTAACCTACGAGCAGTACTTC
TRBV28	TRBD2	-	TRBJ2-7	CASSPQRSGSSYEQYF	TGTGCCAGCAGCCCCCAGAGGAGCGGGAGCTCCTACGAGCAGTACTTC
TRBV5-8	TRBD1	-	TRBJ2-5	CASSSDRGRGKTQYF	TGTGCCAGCAGCTCGGACAGGGGGCGCGGAAAGACCCAGTACTTC
TRBV29-1	-	many	TRBJ2-2	CSVVVGAYTGELFF	TGCAGCGTTGTAGTAGGGGCGTACACCGGGGAGCTGTTTTTT
TRBV5-1	-	-	TRBJ2-3	CASSLAYSSDTQYF	TGCGCCAGCAGCTTGGCTTATAGTTCAGATACGCAGTATTTT
TRBV7-2	-	few	TRBJ1-1	CASSLGGVRNTEAFF	TGTGCCAGCAGCTTAGGAGGCGTGAGGAACACTGAAGCTTTCTTT
TRBV18	TRBD2	-	TRBJ2-1	CASSPVAGAASYNEQFF	TGTGCCAGCTCACCAGTAGCGGGAGCGGCTTCCTACAATGAGCAGTTCTTC
TRBV2	-	-	TRBJ2-4	CASYSHYKNIQYF	TGTGCCAGCTATAGTCATTACAAAAACATTCAGTACTTC
TRBV6-2/TRBV6-3	TRBD1	few	TRBJ2-2	CASSYPGQGSTGELFF	TGTGCCAGCAGTTACCCGGGACAGGGGTCCACCGGGGAGCTGTTTTTT
TRBV4-2	-	few	TRBJ2-5	CASSYRLGETQYF	TGTGCCAGCAGCTACCGTTTGGGAGAGACCCAGTACTTC
TRBV7-7	-	-	TRBJ2-2	CASSLRQATGELFF	TGTGCTAGCAGCTTAAGGCAGGCCACCGGGGAGCTGTTTTTT
TRBV20-1	TRBD2	many	TRBJ2-1	CSARDKRTSGSLTYNEQFF	TGCAGTGCTAGAGATAAGAGGACTAGCGGGAGCCTCACCTACAATGAGCAGTTCTTC
TRBV12-3/TRBV12-4	-	many	TRBJ1-1	CASSFGGTEAFF	TGTGCCAGCAGTTTCGGGGGTACTGAAGCTTTCTTT
TRBV11-3	-	-	TRBJ2-5	CASSRGMETQYF	TGTGCCAGCAGCCGTGGGATGGAGACCCAGTACTTC
TRBV7-2	TRBD2	many	TRBJ2-3	CASRLAGYTDTQYF	TGTGCCAGCAGGTTAGCGGGATACACAGATACGCAGTATTTT
TRBV5-1	TRBD2	-	TRBJ2-1	CASSLVTLAGEVNEQFF	TGCGCCAGCAGCTTGGTTACCCTAGCGGGAGAGGTTAATGAGCAGTTCTTC
TRBV4-3	-	few	TRBJ2-7	CASSQDMTIVCEQYF	TGCGCCAGCAGCCAAGATATGACGATAGTTTGCGAGCAGTACTTC
TRBV3-1	TRBD2	many	TRBJ2-2	CASSQVGLAGTGELFF	TGTGCCAGCAGCCAAGTAGGACTAGCGGGTACCGGGGAGCTGTTTTTT